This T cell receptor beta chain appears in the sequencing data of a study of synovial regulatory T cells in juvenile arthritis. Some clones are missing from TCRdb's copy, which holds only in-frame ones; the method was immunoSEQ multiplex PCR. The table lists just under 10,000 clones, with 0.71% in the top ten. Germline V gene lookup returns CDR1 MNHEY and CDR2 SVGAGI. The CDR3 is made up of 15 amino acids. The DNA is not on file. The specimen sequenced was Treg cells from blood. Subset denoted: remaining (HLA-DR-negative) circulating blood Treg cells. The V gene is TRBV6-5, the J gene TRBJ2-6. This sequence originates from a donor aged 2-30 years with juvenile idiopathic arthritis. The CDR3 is CASSYLISGANVLTF.